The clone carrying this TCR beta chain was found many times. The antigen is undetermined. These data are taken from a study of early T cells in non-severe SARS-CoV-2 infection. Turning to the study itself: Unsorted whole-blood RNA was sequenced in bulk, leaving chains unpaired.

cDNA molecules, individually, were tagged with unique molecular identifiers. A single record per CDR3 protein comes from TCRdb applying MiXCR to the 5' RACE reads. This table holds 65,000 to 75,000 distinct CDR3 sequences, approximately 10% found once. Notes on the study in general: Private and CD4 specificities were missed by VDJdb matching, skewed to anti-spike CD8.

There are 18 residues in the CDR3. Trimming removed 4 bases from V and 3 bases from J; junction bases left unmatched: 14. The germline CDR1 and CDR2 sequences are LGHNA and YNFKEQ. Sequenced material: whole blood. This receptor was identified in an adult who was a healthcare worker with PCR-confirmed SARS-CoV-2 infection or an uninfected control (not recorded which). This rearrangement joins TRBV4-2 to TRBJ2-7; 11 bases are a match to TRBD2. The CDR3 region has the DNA TGTGCCAGCAGCCGCGGGACTAGCGGCCCTTCGCCCGGCTACGAGCAGTACTTC. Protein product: CASSRGTSGPSPGYEQYF.